Here is one T cell receptor beta chain with its context. Its antigen is still unknown. TCRdb reprocessed the reads via MiXCR and lists one record per CDR3 protein. The data show hundreds of thousands of distinct CDR3 sequences, about 44% seen once. The sample originates from a study of T cell repertoires in cytomegalovirus infection. For the study at large: Public TCR beta signature analysis indicated the presence of both CMV infection and matching HLA type. Study conclusions and caveats: Dominant in the ex vivo response were TCR beta clonotypes restricted by HLA-C and specific for CMV.

V was pared by 3 bases and J by 2 bases, with 8 bases between. Germline assignment: CDR1 DFQATT and CDR2 SNEGSKA (reference sequence). The CDR3 contains 12 residues. Sample: cultured PBMCs, taken from culture after CMV antigen stimulation. The receptor was derived from a human donor in good health (CMV status not recorded). Some clones in this sample may be carry-over from other donors' samples. The chain is built from TRBV20-1 and TRBJ2-7; a possible D gene is TRBD2 (6 bases). The CDR3 loop is CSASAGPYEQYF. CDR3 DNA sequence: TGCAGTGCTAGCGCGGGACCCTACGAGCAGTACTTC.